The present T cell receptor (beta chain) was sequenced within a study of radiation and T cells in renal cell carcinoma. The assay was immunoSEQ multiplex PCR, and TCRdb's table has in-frame clones only and misses some. The profile covers around 12,000 clones, with more than 30% appearing a single time and approximately 15% taken by the ten largest. Study-wide results and limits: Baseline intratumoral clonotype presence is unknown without pretreatment biopsies. Intratumoral heterogeneity was not captured in these roughly 0.98 g regions. In nephrectomy-only tumors, top 100 clonotypes averaged roughly 43%, versus 54% irradiated.

Treatment noted: 15 Gy SBRT to primary tumor, nephrectomy 4 weeks later. Nephrectomy followed 15 Gy stereotactic body radiation by 4 weeks. The V gene's germline CDR1 is MNHEY and CDR2 SVGAGI. With 6 bases clipped from V and 0 bases from J, the junction kept 4 bases outside the gene matches. The CDR3 runs 14 residues. To note about this clone: The antigen is undetermined.

This rearrangement joins TRBV6-5 to TRBJ1-2; 7 positions agree with TRBD1. The specimen was tumor tissue, collected from a patient whose treatment included radiotherapy and nephrectomy. The sequence derives from a man aged 60 to 69 with renal cell carcinoma. The CDR3 region is CASRYRGANYGYTF. The CDR3 DNA reads as TGTGCCAGCAGATACAGGGGCGCTAACTATGGCTACACCTTC.